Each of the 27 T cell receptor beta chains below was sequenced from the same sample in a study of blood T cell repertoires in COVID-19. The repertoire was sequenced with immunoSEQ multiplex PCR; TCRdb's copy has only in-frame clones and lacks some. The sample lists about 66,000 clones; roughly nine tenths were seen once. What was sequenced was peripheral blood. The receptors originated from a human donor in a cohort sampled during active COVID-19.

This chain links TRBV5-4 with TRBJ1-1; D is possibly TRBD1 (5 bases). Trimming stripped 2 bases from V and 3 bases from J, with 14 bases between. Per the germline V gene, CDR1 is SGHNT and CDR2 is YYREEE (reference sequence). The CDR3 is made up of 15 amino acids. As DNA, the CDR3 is TGTGCCAGCAGCTTAGGGGCCAGGGTAGACACTGAAGCTTTCTTT. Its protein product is CASSLGARVDTEAFF.

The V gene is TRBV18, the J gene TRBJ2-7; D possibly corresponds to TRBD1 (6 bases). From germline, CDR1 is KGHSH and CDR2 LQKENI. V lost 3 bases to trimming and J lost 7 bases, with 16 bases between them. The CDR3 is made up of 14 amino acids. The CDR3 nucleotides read TGTGCCAGCTCACCGGCTACAGGGATAGGGGAGCAGTACTTC. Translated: CASSPATGIGEQYF.

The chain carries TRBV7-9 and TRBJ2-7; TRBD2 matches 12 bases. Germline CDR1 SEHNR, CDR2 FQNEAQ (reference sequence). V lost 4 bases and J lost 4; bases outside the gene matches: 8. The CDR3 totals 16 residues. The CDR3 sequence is CASSSTSTSGSYEQYF. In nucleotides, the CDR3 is TGTGCCAGCAGCTCCACGTCGACTAGCGGGAGTTACGAGCAGTACTTC. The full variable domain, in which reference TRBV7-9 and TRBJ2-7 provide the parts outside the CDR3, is DTGVSQNPRHKITKRGQNVTFRCDPISEHNRLYWYRQTLGQGPEFLTYFQNEAQLEKSRLLSDRFSAERPKGSFSTLEIQRTEQGDSAMYLCASSSTSTSGSYEQYFGPGTRLTVT.

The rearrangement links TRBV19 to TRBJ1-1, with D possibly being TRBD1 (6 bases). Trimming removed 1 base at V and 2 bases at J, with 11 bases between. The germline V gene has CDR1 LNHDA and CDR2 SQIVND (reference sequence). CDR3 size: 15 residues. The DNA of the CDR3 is TGTGCCAGTAGTATAGGTAGGACAGACAACACTGAAGCTTTCTTT. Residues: CASSIGRTDNTEAFF.

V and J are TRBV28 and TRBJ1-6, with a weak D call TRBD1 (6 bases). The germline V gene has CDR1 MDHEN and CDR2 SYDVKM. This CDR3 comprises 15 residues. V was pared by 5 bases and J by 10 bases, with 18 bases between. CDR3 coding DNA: TGTGCCAGCAGTCCCGAACTTGGGGGCGGGTCACCCCTCCACTTT. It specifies CASSPELGGGSPLHF.

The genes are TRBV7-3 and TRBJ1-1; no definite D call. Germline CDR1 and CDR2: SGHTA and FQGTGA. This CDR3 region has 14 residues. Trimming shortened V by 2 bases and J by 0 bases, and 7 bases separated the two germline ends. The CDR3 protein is CASSLGQMNTEAFF. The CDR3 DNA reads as TGTGCCAGCAGCTTAGGGCAGATGAACACTGAAGCTTTCTTT.

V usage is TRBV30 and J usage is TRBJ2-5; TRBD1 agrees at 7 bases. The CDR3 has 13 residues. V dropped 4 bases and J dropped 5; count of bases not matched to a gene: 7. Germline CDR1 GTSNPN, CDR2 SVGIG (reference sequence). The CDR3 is CAWTTTGIETQYF. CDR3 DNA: TGTGCCTGGACTACGACAGGGATCGAGACCCAGTACTTC.

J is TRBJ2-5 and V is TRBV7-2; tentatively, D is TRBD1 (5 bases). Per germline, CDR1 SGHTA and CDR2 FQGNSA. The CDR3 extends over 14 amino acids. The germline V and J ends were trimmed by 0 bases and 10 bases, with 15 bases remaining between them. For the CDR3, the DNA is TGTGCCAGCAGCTTAGCCGGGCCTCAAGGGGTCCAGTACTTC. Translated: CASSLAGPQGVQYF.

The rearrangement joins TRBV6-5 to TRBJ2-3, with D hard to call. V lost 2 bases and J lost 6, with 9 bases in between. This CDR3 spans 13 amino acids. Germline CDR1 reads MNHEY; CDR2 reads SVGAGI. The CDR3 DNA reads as TGTGCCAGCAGTTACACAATAGCCGATACGCAGTATTTT. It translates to CASSYTIADTQYF.

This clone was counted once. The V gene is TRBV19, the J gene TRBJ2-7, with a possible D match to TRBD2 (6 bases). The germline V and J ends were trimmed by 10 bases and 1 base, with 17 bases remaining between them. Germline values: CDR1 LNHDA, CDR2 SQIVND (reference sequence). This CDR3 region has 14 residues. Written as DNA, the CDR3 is TGTGCCACCGCACATCTGGGGGGTTCCTACGAGCAGTACTTC. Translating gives CATAHLGGSYEQYF.

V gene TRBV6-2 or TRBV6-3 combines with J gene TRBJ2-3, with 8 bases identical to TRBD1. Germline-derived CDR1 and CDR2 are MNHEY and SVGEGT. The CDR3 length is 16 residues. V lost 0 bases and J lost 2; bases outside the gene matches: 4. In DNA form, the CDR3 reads TGTGCCAGCAGTTACTCTAAGACAGGGGACACAGATACGCAGTATTTT. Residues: CASSYSKTGDTDTQYF.

CDR3 in DNA: TGCAGCGTTCTGCGGGGATCGGGCGGCTACACCTTC. Translated, it gives CSVLRGSGGYTF. V gene TRBV29-1 combines with J gene TRBJ1-2, with unresolved D. Per germline, CDR1 SQVTM and CDR2 ANQGSEA. V was pared by 5 bases and J by 8 bases, with 15 bases between. The CDR3 spans 12 residues.

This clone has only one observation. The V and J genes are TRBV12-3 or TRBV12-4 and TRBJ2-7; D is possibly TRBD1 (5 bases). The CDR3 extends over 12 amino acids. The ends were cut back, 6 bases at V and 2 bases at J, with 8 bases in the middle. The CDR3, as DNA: TGTGCCAGCAGACAGGAGACCTACGAGCAGTACTTC. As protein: CASRQETYEQYF.

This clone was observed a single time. CDR3 protein: CASSYGSGTGRNEQYF. Here the CDR3 DNA reads TGTGCCAGCAGTTACGGATCGGGGACAGGGCGTAACGAGCAGTACTTC. The rearrangement links TRBV6-6 to TRBJ2-7; 9 bases agree with TRBD1. The CDR3 has 16 residues. Trimming took 2 bases from V and 5 from J; bases not matched to a gene: 10. The germline gives CDR1 MNHNY, CDR2 SVGAGI (reference sequence).

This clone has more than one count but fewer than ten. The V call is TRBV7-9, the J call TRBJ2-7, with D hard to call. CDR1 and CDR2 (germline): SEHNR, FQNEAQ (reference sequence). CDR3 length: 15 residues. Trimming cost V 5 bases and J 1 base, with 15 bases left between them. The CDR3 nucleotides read TGTGCCAGCAGCCCCCCCCGTTCCGGTTCCTACGAGCAGTACTTC. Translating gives CASSPPRSGSYEQYF. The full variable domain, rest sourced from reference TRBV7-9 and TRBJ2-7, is DTGVSQNPRHKITKRGQNVTFRCDPISEHNRLYWYRQTLGQGPEFLTYFQNEAQLEKSRLLSDRFSAERPKGSFSTLEIQRTEQGDSAMYLCASSPPRSGSYEQYFGPGTRLTVT.

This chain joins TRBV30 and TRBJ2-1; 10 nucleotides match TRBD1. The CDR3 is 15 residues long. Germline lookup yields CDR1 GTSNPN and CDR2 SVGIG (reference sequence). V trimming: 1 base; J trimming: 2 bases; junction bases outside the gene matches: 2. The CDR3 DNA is TGTGCCTGGAGTGGCGGGACAGGGGCCTACAATGAGCAGTTCTTC. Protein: CAWSGGTGAYNEQFF.

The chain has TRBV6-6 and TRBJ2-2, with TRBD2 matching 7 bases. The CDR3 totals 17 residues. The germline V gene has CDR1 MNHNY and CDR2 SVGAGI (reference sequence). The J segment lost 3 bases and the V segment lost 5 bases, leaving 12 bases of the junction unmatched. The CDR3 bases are TGTGCCAGCAGTCCCAGCGGGTGGGCGGGGGACACCGGGGAGCTGTTTTTT. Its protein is CASSPSGWAGDTGELFF.

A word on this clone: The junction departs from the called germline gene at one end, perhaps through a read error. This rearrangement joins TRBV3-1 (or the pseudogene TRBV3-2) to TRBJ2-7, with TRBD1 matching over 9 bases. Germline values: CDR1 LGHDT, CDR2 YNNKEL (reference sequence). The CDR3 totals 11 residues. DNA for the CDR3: TGTGCCAGCAGCCAAGGGGACAGGGAGGACTTC. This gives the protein CASSQGDREDF.

In DNA form, the CDR3 reads TGCAGCGTTGAAGGAGCAGGCGGGGGCACAGATACGCAGTATTTT. This codes for CSVEGAGGGTDTQYF. This sequence joins TRBV29-1 and TRBJ2-3; D is possibly TRBD2 (6 bases). Per germline, CDR1 SQVTM and CDR2 ANQGSEA. The CDR3 contains 15 residues. V was trimmed by 1 base and J by 1 base, leaving 12 bases between them.

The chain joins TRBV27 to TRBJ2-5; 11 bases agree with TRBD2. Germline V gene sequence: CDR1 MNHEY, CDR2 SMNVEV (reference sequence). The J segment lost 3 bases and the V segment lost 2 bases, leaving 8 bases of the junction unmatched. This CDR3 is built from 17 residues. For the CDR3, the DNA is TGTGCCAGCAGTTTACTGTACTCTAGCGGGGGGAAAGAGACCCAGTACTTC. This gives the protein CASSLLYSSGGKETQYF.

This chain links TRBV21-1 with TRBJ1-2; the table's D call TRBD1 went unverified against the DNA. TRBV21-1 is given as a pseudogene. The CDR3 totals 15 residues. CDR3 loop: CASTYNRDRDHGYTF. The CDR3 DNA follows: TGTGCCAGTACGTACAACCGGGACAGGGACCATGGCTACACCTTC.

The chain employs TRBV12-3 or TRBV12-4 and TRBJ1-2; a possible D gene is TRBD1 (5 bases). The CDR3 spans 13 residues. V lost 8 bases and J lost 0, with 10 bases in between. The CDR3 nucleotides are TGTGCCAGCCGGGGGGGATCTAACTATGGCTACACCTTC. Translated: CASRGGSNYGYTF.

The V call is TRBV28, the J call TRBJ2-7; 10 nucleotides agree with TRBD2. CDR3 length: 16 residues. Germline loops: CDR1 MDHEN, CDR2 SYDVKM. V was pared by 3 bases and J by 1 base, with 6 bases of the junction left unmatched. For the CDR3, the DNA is TGTGCCAGCAGTTTGTCCTTAGCGGGGGGTTCCTACGAGCAGTACTTC. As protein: CASSLSLAGGSYEQYF.

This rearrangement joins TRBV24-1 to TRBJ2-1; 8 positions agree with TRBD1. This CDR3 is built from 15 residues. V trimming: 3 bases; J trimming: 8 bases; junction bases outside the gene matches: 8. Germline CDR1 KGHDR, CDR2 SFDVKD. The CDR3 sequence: CATSDPIGQGDEQFF. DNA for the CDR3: TGTGCCACCAGTGATCCGATCGGACAGGGAGATGAGCAGTTCTTC.

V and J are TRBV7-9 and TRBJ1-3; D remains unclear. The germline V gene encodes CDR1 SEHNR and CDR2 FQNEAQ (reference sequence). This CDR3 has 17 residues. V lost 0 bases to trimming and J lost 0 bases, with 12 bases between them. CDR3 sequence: CASSLAGRRFSGNTIYF. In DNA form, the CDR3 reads TGTGCCAGCAGCTTAGCGGGTCGGAGGTTCTCTGGAAACACCATATATTTT.

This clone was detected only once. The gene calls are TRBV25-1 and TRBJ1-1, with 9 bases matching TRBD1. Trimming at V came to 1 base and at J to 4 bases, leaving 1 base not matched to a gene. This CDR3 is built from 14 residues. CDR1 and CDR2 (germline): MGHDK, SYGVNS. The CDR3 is CASSELQGATEAFF. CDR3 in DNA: TGTGCCAGCAGTGAATTACAGGGGGCCACTGAAGCTTTCTTT.

CDR3 sequence reads: CASSSRLAGESDTQYF. The CDR3 nucleotides read TGTGCCAGCAGCTCCCGACTAGCGGGAGAATCAGATACGCAGTATTTT. The chain links TRBV7-3 to TRBJ2-3, with TRBD2 identical over 12 bases. The V gene's germline CDR1 is SGHTA and CDR2 FQGTGA. The V and J ends lost 4 bases and 4 bases, in that order; junction bases with no gene match: 6. The CDR3 sequence is 16 residues long.